Shown below are 30 T cell receptor beta chains from a single sample sequenced in a study of T cell responses to AZD1222 COVID-19 vaccine. The table came from immunoSEQ multiplex PCR; TCRdb's copy has only in-frame clones and leaves some out. Here the sample spans around 130,000 clones, around 84% being singletons. The material sequenced was peripheral blood, taken on day 0 of AZD1222 vaccination. All receptors derive from an adult in good health.

The rearrangement uses TRBV28 and TRBJ1-4; TRBD1 matches at 10 bases. The J segment lost 7 bases and the V segment lost 6 bases, leaving 14 bases of the junction unmatched. This CDR3 has 17 residues. CDR1 is MDHEN, CDR2 SYDVKM, per germline. CDR3 in DNA: TGTGCCAGCAGCTCCGGGACAGGGGTTAGTGGGTTTGAAAAACTGTTTTTT. It encodes CASSSGTGVSGFEKLFF.

This clone was counted only a few times. The chain recombines TRBV7-2 with TRBJ2-2, with 9 bases aligning to TRBD2. Losses at the gene ends were 4 bases for V and 4 bases for J; bases not matched to a gene: 10. This CDR3 region has 17 residues. CDR1 is SGHTA, CDR2 FQGNSA, per germline. As DNA, the CDR3 is TGTGCCAGCAGCTACCCTCTTGCGGGGGGGCGCACCGGGGAGCTGTTTTTT. This codes for CASSYPLAGGRTGELFF.

The chain recombines TRBV27 with TRBJ2-7; perhaps TRBD2 as D (6 bases). V was trimmed by 3 bases and J by 2 bases, leaving 11 bases between them. CDR3 size: 14 residues. Looked up from germline, CDR1 is MNHEY and CDR2 is SMNVEV (reference sequence). CDR3 sequence reads: CASSLSRLAYEQYF. CDR3 DNA: TGTGCCAGCAGTTTGTCCCGACTAGCCTACGAGCAGTACTTC.

This chain uses TRBV11-2 with TRBJ2-6, with D uncertain. Trimming pared 5 bases from V and 0 bases from J, leaving 2 bases between. The CDR3 runs 13 residues. Germline values: CDR1 SGHAT, CDR2 FQNNGV. The CDR3 sequence is CASSLSGANVLTF. CDR3 DNA: TGTGCCAGCAGCCTCTCTGGGGCCAACGTCCTGACTTTC.

The rearrangement joins TRBV7-2 to TRBJ2-4; 9 positions match TRBD1. V shed 6 bases, J shed 2 bases, and the junction held 8 bases outside the gene matches. This CDR3 spans 16 amino acids. The V gene's germline CDR1 is SGHTA and CDR2 FQGNSA. CDR3 protein: CASSRNTGGPKNIQYF. The CDR3 DNA follows: TGTGCCAGCAGTCGCAACACAGGGGGCCCCAAAAACATTCAGTACTTC.

The chain links TRBV11-2 to TRBJ1-1; D unclear. Germline values: CDR1 SGHAT, CDR2 FQNNGV. Between the trimmed V and J ends, which lost 5 bases and 2 bases, there was a span of 12 bases. This CDR3 is built from 14 residues. CDR3 amino acids: CASSLSDGNTEAFF. The CDR3 DNA is TGTGCCAGCAGCCTGTCGGACGGAAACACTGAAGCTTTCTTT.

The V call is TRBV11-2, the J call TRBJ1-6; TRBD1 agrees at 7 bases. CDR1 is SGHAT, CDR2 FQNNGV, per germline. With V trimmed by 8 bases and J by 5 bases, 12 bases remained unmatched. CDR3 length: 16 amino acids. CDR3 residues: CASLRWGTADNSPLHF. In DNA form, the CDR3 reads TGTGCCAGCCTTCGGTGGGGGACAGCGGATAATTCACCCCTCCACTTT.

This chain links TRBV5-8 with TRBJ1-5; 7 bases agree with TRBD1. This CDR3 is 15 amino acids long. Trimming cost V 0 bases and J 4 bases; bases outside gene matches: 4. Germline CDR1 SGHTS, CDR2 YDEGEE. The CDR3, as DNA: TGTGCCAGCAGCTTGGAGGGACAGATTAATCAGCCCCAGCATTTT. Translated, it gives CASSLEGQINQPQHF.

The V gene is TRBV5-6, the J gene TRBJ2-1, with 8 bases identical to TRBD2. Germline V lookup: CDR1 SGHDT, CDR2 YYEEEE. This CDR3 spans 15 amino acids. J gave up 7 bases and V 1 base, and 7 bases lay outside the gene matches. Written as DNA, the CDR3 is TGTGCCAGCAGCTTGCTGACGGGGGGGCCGAATGAGCAGTTCTTC. This encodes CASSLLTGGPNEQFF.

This chain uses TRBV7-7 with TRBJ2-1, with 7 positions matching TRBD1. V was pared by 5 bases and J by 5 bases, with 6 bases of the junction left unmatched. The germline V gene encodes CDR1 SSHAT and CDR2 FNYEAQ (reference sequence). The CDR3 is 14 residues long. The CDR3: CASSTGAGDNEQFF. The CDR3 region has the DNA TGTGCCAGCAGCACAGGGGCCGGGGACAATGAGCAGTTCTTC.

This chain links TRBV21-1 with TRBJ2-1; TRBD1, as called in the table, went unchecked against the DNA. TRBV21-1 is tagged as a pseudogene. The CDR3 loop spans 17 amino acids. The CDR3 protein is CASSTQRHPPTYNEQFF. In nucleotides, the CDR3 is TGTGCCAGCAGCACACAGAGACACCCACCGACCTACAATGAGCAGTTCTTC.

The CDR3 coding sequence is TGCGCCAGCAGCCCGGGACAGGGCGTAGGAGGGACTGAAGCTTTCTTT. This encodes CASSPGQGVGGTEAFF. V and J are TRBV5-1 and TRBJ1-1, with 9 bases that match TRBD1. The V gene's germline CDR1 is SGHRS and CDR2 YFSETQ. V trimming: 4 bases; J trimming: 5 bases; junction bases outside the gene matches: 12. This CDR3 has 16 amino acids.

The rearrangement links TRBV7-9 to TRBJ1-3; weak D call: TRBD1 (6 bases). Germline CDR1 reads SEHNR; CDR2 reads FQNEAQ (reference sequence). The V and J ends lost 1 base and 4 bases respectively, with 8 bases between them. The CDR3 has 14 residues. CDR3 in amino acids: CASSLDGTGNTIYF. Here the CDR3 DNA reads TGTGCCAGCAGCTTAGACGGGACAGGAAACACCATATATTTT.

The chain recombines TRBV3-1 (or the pseudogene TRBV3-2) with TRBJ2-7; TRBD1 matches at 7 bases. The CDR3 contains 16 residues. V shed 4 bases and J 1 base; nucleotides not matched to a gene: 10. CDR1 and CDR2 from the germline V gene are LGHDT and YNNKEL (reference sequence). The CDR3 region is CASSPARGTASYEQYF. In DNA, the CDR3 is TGTGCCAGCAGCCCAGCCAGGGGGACAGCTTCCTACGAGCAGTACTTC.

The count of this clone is one. This rearrangement joins TRBV21-1 to TRBJ1-5. TRBV21-1 has pseudogene status. This CDR3 comprises 11 residues. CDR3 residues: CAPTPHQPQHF. The CDR3 region has the DNA TGTGCCCCTACCCCCCATCAGCCCCAGCATTTT.

J is TRBJ2-3 and V is TRBV6-5, with TRBD1 matching 8 bases. After removal of 6 bases from V and 2 bases from J, the junction contained 4 bases not matched to a gene. CDR3 length: 14 amino acids. In germline, CDR1 is MNHEY, CDR2 SVGAGI. CDR3 loop: CASRRTGLTDTQYF. The CDR3 region has the DNA TGTGCCAGCAGACGGACAGGGCTCACAGATACGCAGTATTTT.

V gene TRBV20-1 combines with J gene TRBJ2-7; the match to TRBD1 covers 10 bases. The V and J ends lost 3 bases and 4 bases, in that order; junction bases with no gene match: 3. The CDR3 is made up of 13 amino acids. Germline V gene lookup returns CDR1 DFQATT and CDR2 SNEGSKA (reference sequence). Here the CDR3 reads CSASRDRGYEQYF. The CDR3 nucleotides read TGCAGTGCTAGTAGGGACAGGGGATACGAGCAGTACTTC.

CDR3 DNA sequence: TGCGCCAGCAGCCAAGATCGAGCAGGGGGCTTCTCTGGAAACACCATATATTTT. Amino acids: CASSQDRAGGFSGNTIYF. The chain uses TRBV4-1 and TRBJ1-3; 8 bases align to TRBD1. The CDR3 sequence is 18 residues long. V dropped 0 bases and J dropped 0; count of bases not matched to a gene: 7. CDR1 is MGHRA, CDR2 YSYEKL, per germline.

The chain carries TRBV3-1 (or the pseudogene TRBV3-2) and TRBJ2-5, with TRBD2 matching over 9 bases. The ends lost 2 bases at V and 5 bases at J; junction bases unmatched: 9. The CDR3 spans 16 residues. Germline lookup yields CDR1 LGHDT and CDR2 YNNKEL (reference sequence). The CDR3 sequence: CASSQLSGRRGETQYF. In nucleotides, the CDR3 is TGTGCCAGCAGCCAATTAAGCGGGAGGAGAGGTGAGACCCAGTACTTC.

This clone occurred once. J is TRBJ2-2 and V is TRBV24-1; 14 positions match TRBD2. Trimming removed 3 bases from V and 7 bases from J; junction bases left unmatched: 12. Looked up from germline, CDR1 is KGHDR and CDR2 is SFDVKD. The CDR3 consists of 19 residues. The CDR3: CATSDRKGLAGVVVGELFF. DNA of the CDR3: TGTGCCACCAGTGATCGCAAGGGACTAGCGGGAGTAGTAGTCGGGGAGCTGTTTTTT.

The chain uses TRBV14 and TRBJ1-1; D remains unclear. The germline gives CDR1 SGHDN, CDR2 FVKESK. CDR3 size: 12 residues. V lost 1 base, J lost 4 bases, and 4 bases lay in between. Here the CDR3 reads CASSQGVTEAFF. The CDR3 DNA is TGTGCCAGCAGCCAAGGGGTCACTGAAGCTTTCTTT.

In its sample, this clone was seen a few times. The genes are TRBV7-8 and TRBJ2-3; D is uncertain. Germline V gives CDR1 SGHVS, CDR2 FQNEAQ. Trimming took off 5 bases at V and 4 bases at J, with 7 bases between the two ends. CDR3 length: 12 amino acids. The CDR3 protein is CASSPYADTQYF. The CDR3 DNA reads TGTGCCAGCAGCCCCTATGCAGATACGCAGTATTTT.

This clone showed up just a few times. The chain carries TRBV5-6 and TRBJ2-1; no clear D. The V end lost 5 bases, the J end lost 1 base, and 19 bases lay between the germline ends. Germline assignment: CDR1 SGHDT and CDR2 YYEEEE. There are 17 residues in the CDR3. The CDR3 DNA reads as TGTGCCAGCAGTCCCCTTTACCGGACCCTTTCCTACAATGAGCAGTTCTTC. As protein: CASSPLYRTLSYNEQFF.

The rearrangement links TRBV10-3 to TRBJ2-5; D is undetermined. Deletions cut 6 bases from V and 2 bases from J, with 13 bases between. This CDR3 is built from 14 residues. The germline V gene has CDR1 ENHRY and CDR2 SYGVKD. The CDR3 DNA sequence: TGTGCCATCAGCCTCGGGTCTGGGCAAGAGACCCAGTACTTC. Its translation: CAISLGSGQETQYF.

The V gene is TRBV6-6, the J gene TRBJ1-5, with D maybe TRBD1 (5 bases). The CDR3 covers 16 residues. The germline CDR1 and CDR2 sequences are MNHNY and SVGAGI (reference sequence). Trimming shortened V by 2 bases and J by 6 bases, and 17 bases separated the two germline ends. The CDR3 loop is CASSYLLQGGGQPQHF. Written as DNA, the CDR3 is TGTGCCAGCAGTTACCTACTCCAGGGAGGCGGTCAGCCCCAGCATTTT.

The CDR3 region has the DNA TGTGCCAGCAGTGAATTTATCTCAGGAAGCTCTGGGCCCGACTATGGCTACACCTTC. It yields the protein CASSEFISGSSGPDYGYTF. The rearrangement joins TRBV6-1 to TRBJ1-2; the D is unclear. V lost 2 bases to trimming and J lost 3 bases, with 25 bases between them. Germline-derived CDR1 and CDR2 are MNHNS and SASEGT. The CDR3 is 19 residues long.

The CDR3 protein is CASSERVQNTEAFF. As DNA, the CDR3 is TGTGCCAGCAGTGAAAGGGTTCAGAACACTGAAGCTTTCTTT. The genes are TRBV6-1 and TRBJ1-1; unclear D gene. The CDR3 sequence is 14 residues long. Germline assignment: CDR1 MNHNS and CDR2 SASEGT. Trimming pared 2 bases from V and 1 base from J, leaving 8 bases between.

J is TRBJ1-6 and V is TRBV5-6; D might be TRBD1 (5 bases). V shed 0 bases and J shed 8 bases, with 15 bases lying between them. There are 16 residues in the CDR3. In germline, CDR1 is SGHDT, CDR2 YYEEEE. The CDR3 nucleotides read TGTGCCAGCAGCTTGGGGGGCGCCTACCTTTATTCACCCCTCCACTTT. This translates into CASSLGGAYLYSPLHF.

The rearrangement links TRBV19 to TRBJ1-6, with D perhaps TRBD1 (6 bases). Germline values: CDR1 LNHDA, CDR2 SQIVND (reference sequence). CDR3 size: 14 residues. Trimming cost V 3 bases and J 11 bases, with 14 bases left between them. The CDR3 bases are TGTGCCAGTAGTATCTGGGGACAAGCGACACCCCTCCACTTT. Translation gives CASSIWGQATPLHF.

The V and J genes are TRBV7-9 and TRBJ2-7, with D hard to call. Trimming took 1 base from V and 3 from J, leaving 7 bases between them. CDR1 and CDR2 (germline): SEHNR, FQNEAQ (reference sequence). The CDR3 extends over 13 amino acids. CDR3 in DNA: TGTGCCAGCAGCTTAGAGAGTGGCTACGAGCAGTACTTC. Its translation: CASSLESGYEQYF.